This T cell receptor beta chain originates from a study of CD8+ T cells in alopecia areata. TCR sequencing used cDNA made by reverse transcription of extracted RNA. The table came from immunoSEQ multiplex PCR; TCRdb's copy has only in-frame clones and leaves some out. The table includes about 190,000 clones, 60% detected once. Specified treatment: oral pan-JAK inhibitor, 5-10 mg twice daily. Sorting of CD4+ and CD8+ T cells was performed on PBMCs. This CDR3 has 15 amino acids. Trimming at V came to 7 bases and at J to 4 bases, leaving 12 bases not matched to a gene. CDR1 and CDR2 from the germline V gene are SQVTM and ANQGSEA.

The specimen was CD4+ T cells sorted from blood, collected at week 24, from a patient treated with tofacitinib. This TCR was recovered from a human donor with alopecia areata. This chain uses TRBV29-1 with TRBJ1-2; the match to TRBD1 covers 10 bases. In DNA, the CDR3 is TGCAGCGCCGAAAATGACAGGGGGCGAAGCTATGGCTACACCTTC. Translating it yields CSAENDRGRSYGYTF.